The 9 T cell receptor beta chains listed next were all sequenced from one sample in a study of blood T cell repertoires in COVID-19. Profiling relied on immunoSEQ multiplex PCR, and the TCRdb table lists in-frame clones only, not all of them. The data show tens of thousands of clones, roughly 80% seen once. The sequenced material came from peripheral blood. Source of these receptors: a man aged 50 to 59 with active or convalescent COVID-19.

This chain connects TRBV5-4 to TRBJ2-1; 8 positions agree with TRBD1. CDR3 length: 16 residues. V shed 4 bases and J 5 bases; nucleotides not matched to a gene: 11. CDR1 SGHNT and CDR2 YYREEE come from the germline V gene (reference sequence). The CDR3 region has the DNA TGTGCCAGCAGCGGCTGGGACAGGCCTGGAAACAATGAGCAGTTCTTC. Residues: CASSGWDRPGNNEQFF.

The chain recombines TRBV7-2 with TRBJ2-5; 8 nucleotides align to TRBD2. J was trimmed by 5 bases and V by 4 bases; bases with no gene match: 12. Germline V CDR1 and CDR2: SGHTA, FQGNSA. This CDR3 spans 16 amino acids. The CDR3 region has the DNA TGTGCCAGCAGCTGGCCGGCGGGGGGCACTAAGGAGACCCAGTACTTC. Translation gives CASSWPAGGTKETQYF.

The genes are TRBV10-1 and TRBJ2-1; the D gene is possibly TRBD2 (7 bases). The CDR3 consists of 17 residues. Deletions cut 0 bases from V and 7 bases from J, with 19 bases between. Germline values: CDR1 WNHNN, CDR2 SYGVQD (reference sequence). CDR3 sequence reads: CASSESRRGRLGNEQFF. The CDR3 DNA follows: TGCGCCAGCAGTGAGTCGAGGCGGGGGCGCTTGGGGAATGAGCAGTTCTTC.

This chain links TRBV19 with TRBJ2-7, with D perhaps matching TRBD1 (5 bases). Per the germline V gene, CDR1 is LNHDA and CDR2 is SQIVND (reference sequence). Trimming left V 4 bases short and J 5 bases short, with 15 bases between. CDR3 size: 14 residues. The CDR3 loop is CASSRPRAYDEQYF. The DNA of the CDR3 is TGTGCCAGTAGTAGGCCCAGGGCGTACGACGAGCAGTACTTC. Full variable domain (missing parts from reference TRBV19 and TRBJ2-7): DGGITQSPKYLFRKEGQNVTLSCEQNLNHDAMYWYRQDPGQGLRLIYYSQIVNDFQKGDIAEGYSVSREKKESFPLTVTSAQKNPTAFYLCASSRPRAYDEQYFGPGTRLTVT.

The gene calls are TRBV5-1 and TRBJ2-7; tentatively, D is TRBD1 (5 bases). Trimming took 4 bases from V and 3 from J, leaving 14 bases between them. Germline V gene data show CDR1 as SGHRS and CDR2 as YFSETQ. The CDR3 is 14 residues long. The CDR3 DNA sequence: TGCGCCAGCAGCCCCCAGGGTGGGAACTACGAGCAGTACTTC. Translation gives CASSPQGGNYEQYF.

Only one count was recorded for this clone. The rearrangement uses TRBV19 and TRBJ1-2; perhaps TRBD1 as D (5 bases). The V gene lost 7 bases and the J gene lost 0 bases, with 15 bases spanning the gap. CDR3 length: 15 residues. Germline-derived CDR1 and CDR2 are LNHDA and SQIVND (reference sequence). The CDR3 bases are TGTGCCAGTAATCCGGGGGGGATCGCTAACTATGGCTACACCTTC. Translation gives CASNPGGIANYGYTF. Drawing the rest from reference TRBV19 and TRBJ1-2, the complete variable domain is DGGITQSPKYLFRKEGQNVTLSCEQNLNHDAMYWYRQDPGQGLRLIYYSQIVNDFQKGDIAEGYSVSREKKESFPLTVTSAQKNPTAFYLCASNPGGIANYGYTFGSGTRLTVV.

In this sample, this clone turned up once. V usage is TRBV27 and J usage is TRBJ1-4; D is uncertain. The V end lost 3 bases, the J end lost 7 bases, and 9 bases lay between the germline ends. Germline values: CDR1 MNHEY, CDR2 SMNVEV (reference sequence). The CDR3 is 13 residues long. The CDR3 here is CASSFQAGEKLFF. Here the CDR3 DNA reads TGTGCCAGCAGTTTTCAGGCCGGTGAAAAACTGTTTTTT.

This clone was counted a single time. The chain employs TRBV5-6 and TRBJ1-2, with 9 bases lining up with TRBD1. J was trimmed by 4 bases and V by 1 base; bases with no gene match: 11. The CDR3 has 17 amino acids. Per germline, CDR1 SGHDT and CDR2 YYEEEE. DNA for the CDR3: TGTGCCAGCAGCTTGTGGGACAGGGAATTGATTAGCTATGGCTACACCTTC. Its protein is CASSLWDRELISYGYTF.

CDR3 in amino acids: CASSYSLSSPLHF. The CDR3, as DNA: TGTGCCAGCAGCTATTCGCTAAGTTCACCCCTCCACTTT. The rearrangement links TRBV5-5 to TRBJ1-6, with no clear D. The CDR3 sequence is 13 residues long. The germline V and J ends were trimmed by 3 bases and 9 bases, with 10 bases remaining between them. CDR1 is SGHKS and CDR2 is YYEKEE in the germline V gene (reference sequence).